Shown below are 30 T cell receptor beta chains from a single sample sequenced in a study of T cell changes during pregnancy in multiple sclerosis. Clones were read by immunoSEQ multiplex PCR, and TCRdb kept only the in-frame ones, dropping some. The table lists about 50,000 clones, 92% of them singletons. The sample consisted of CD4+ T cells from peripheral blood mononuclear cells, taken after pregnancy. The receptors derive from a female donor with multiple sclerosis, enrolled in a pregnancy study.

The J gene is TRBJ2-3, the V gene TRBV2; 7 bases fit TRBD1. The CDR3 length is 14 residues. The V segment lost 1 base and the J segment 3 bases; nucleotides outside the gene matches: 1. Per germline, CDR1 SNHLY and CDR2 FYNNEI. The CDR3 reads CASSEDRGTDTQYF. For the CDR3, the DNA is TGTGCCAGCAGTGAAGACAGGGGTACAGATACGCAGTATTTT.

The chain recombines TRBV19 with TRBJ1-2, with D perhaps TRBD1 (5 bases). Germline CDR1 is LNHDA and CDR2 is SQIVND (reference sequence). The CDR3 has 13 amino acids. Trimming removed 8 bases at V and 5 bases at J, with 15 bases between. This CDR3 reads CASHATGSYGYTF. In DNA form, the CDR3 reads TGTGCCAGTCACGCTACAGGTTCTTATGGCTACACCTTC.

This clone was recorded once. V and J are TRBV9 and TRBJ2-6; 8 bases match TRBD1. V trimming: 2 bases; J trimming: 0 bases; junction bases outside the gene matches: 4. In germline, CDR1 is SGDLS, CDR2 YYNGEE. The CDR3 consists of 17 residues. The CDR3 sequence is CASSVTGATSGANVLTF. The CDR3 coding sequence is TGTGCCAGCAGCGTGACAGGGGCGACCTCTGGGGCCAACGTCCTGACTTTC. The complete variable domain, with remaining parts taken from reference TRBV9 and TRBJ2-6, reads DSGVTQTPKHLITATGQRVTLRCSPRSGDLSVYWYQQSLDQGLQFLIQYYNGEERAKGNILERFSAQQFPDLHSELNLSSLELGDSALYFCASSVTGATSGANVLTFGAGSRLTVL.

This chain connects TRBV19 to TRBJ1-1, with 9 bases that match TRBD1. This CDR3 is built from 15 residues. The V gene's germline CDR1 is LNHDA and CDR2 SQIVND (reference sequence). Trimming took 4 bases from V and 6 from J; bases not matched to a gene: 9. CDR3 region: CASSNHGQGSPEAFF. The CDR3 nucleotides read TGTGCCAGTAGTAACCATGGACAGGGGAGTCCTGAAGCTTTCTTT.

The V call is TRBV2, the J call TRBJ2-2; 9 bases are shared with TRBD2. Looked up from germline, CDR1 is SNHLY and CDR2 is FYNNEI. The CDR3 has 14 amino acids. Trimming at V came to 6 bases and at J to 7 bases, leaving 6 bases not matched to a gene. The CDR3 coding sequence is TGTGCCAGCAGACGCGGGAGGGCCGGCGGGGAGCTGTTTTTT. Translation gives CASRRGRAGGELFF.

The V and J genes are TRBV5-1 and TRBJ2-5; 11 nucleotides line up with TRBD2. The CDR3 is 16 amino acids. J lost 1 base, V lost 7 bases, and 9 bases had no gene match. Germline loops: CDR1 SGHRS, CDR2 YFSETQ. This chain's CDR3 is CASASLSGRAQETQYF. CDR3 nucleotide sequence: TGCGCCAGCGCATCCCTTAGCGGGAGGGCCCAAGAGACCCAGTACTTC.

This chain links TRBV27 with TRBJ2-7; possible D gene TRBD1, 6 bases. The germline V gene encodes CDR1 MNHEY and CDR2 SMNVEV (reference sequence). The CDR3 is made up of 15 amino acids. Trimming took 4 bases from V and 3 from J, leaving 16 bases between them. The CDR3 sequence: CASSSDRGGYYEQYF. The CDR3 bases are TGTGCCAGCAGTTCAGATAGAGGGGGATACTACGAGCAGTACTTC.

The chain carries TRBV7-8 and TRBJ2-7; unclear D gene. V was clipped by 2 bases and J by 3 bases, with 14 bases between them. Germline CDR1 is SGHVS and CDR2 is FQNEAQ. This CDR3 is 15 amino acids long. CDR3 sequence reads: CASSLPRSRVYEQYF. Written as DNA, the CDR3 is TGTGCCAGCAGCTTACCCAGGTCCCGAGTCTACGAGCAGTACTTC.

V usage is TRBV4-1 and J usage is TRBJ2-7; the D gene is possibly TRBD2 (6 bases). Trimming removed 4 bases from V and 4 bases from J, with 11 bases in between. Germline-derived CDR1 and CDR2 are MGHRA and YSYEKL. The CDR3 sequence is 13 residues long. The CDR3 sequence is CASSRGEGYEQYF. In nucleotides, the CDR3 is TGCGCCAGCAGCCGCGGGGAAGGGTACGAGCAGTACTTC.

CDR3 sequence: CSVSTSGSYNEQFF. The CDR3 nucleotides read TGCAGCGTATCGACTAGCGGGAGTTACAATGAGCAGTTCTTC. This chain uses TRBV29-1 with TRBJ2-1; 12 bases are a match to TRBD2. J was trimmed by 4 bases and V by 6 bases; bases with no gene match: 4. The germline V gene has CDR1 SQVTM and CDR2 ANQGSEA. This CDR3 has 14 amino acids.

The rearrangement joins TRBV29-1 to TRBJ2-5; no clear D. Trimming removed 6 bases at V and 3 bases at J, with 5 bases between. The CDR3 contains 10 residues. The V gene's germline CDR1 is SQVTM and CDR2 ANQGSEA. CDR3 loop: CSVGEETQYF. The CDR3 DNA follows: TGCAGCGTCGGAGAAGAGACCCAGTACTTC. Together with reference TRBV29-1 and TRBJ2-5, the CDR3 gives the full variable domain: SAVISQKPSRDICQRGTSLTIQCQVDSQVTMMFWYRQQPGQSLTLIATANQGSEATYESGFVIDKFPISRPNLTFSTLTVSNMSPEDSSIYLCSVGEETQYFGPGTRLLVL.

The DNA for the CDR3 is TGTGCCAGCAGCCCCCGCAGCGCCGGGGAGCTGTTTTTT. Protein sequence: CASSPRSAGELFF. The chain combines TRBV9 with TRBJ2-2, with no clear D. Trimming removed 4 bases from V and 6 bases from J, with 10 bases in between. The CDR3 runs 13 residues. CDR1 is SGDLS, CDR2 YYNGEE, per germline.

The gene calls are TRBV18 and TRBJ2-7, with D tentatively TRBD1 (6 bases). Trimming shortened V by 6 bases and J by 7 bases, and 16 bases separated the two germline ends. The CDR3 runs 13 residues. Germline V CDR1 and CDR2: KGHSH, LQKENI. The DNA for the CDR3 is TGTGCCAGCTCGCCGAAAACAGGGACAGAGCAGTACTTC. Translating gives CASSPKTGTEQYF.

The V and J genes are TRBV28 and TRBJ2-1; 9 bases are shared with TRBD2. CDR3 length: 13 residues. Trimming at V came to 6 bases and at J to 5 bases, leaving 2 bases not matched to a gene. Germline loops: CDR1 MDHEN, CDR2 SYDVKM. The DNA of the CDR3 is TGTGCCAGCAGCCTAGCGGGACACAATGAGCAGTTCTTC. This gives the protein CASSLAGHNEQFF.

The rearrangement joins TRBV6-1 to TRBJ1-4; 11 bases are a match to TRBD1. From germline, CDR1 is MNHNS and CDR2 SASEGT. The CDR3 spans 14 residues. Trimming removed 6 bases from V and 4 bases from J; junction bases left unmatched: 1. In nucleotides, the CDR3 is TGTGCCAGCAGGGACAGGGGGCTTAATGAAAAACTGTTTTTT. Residues: CASRDRGLNEKLFF.

The chain carries TRBV4-3 and TRBJ1-2; D might be TRBD1 (6 bases). In germline, CDR1 is LGHNA, CDR2 YSLEER. CDR3 length: 14 amino acids. The V gene lost 0 bases and the J gene lost 6 bases, with 11 bases spanning the gap. The CDR3 DNA is TGCGCCAGCAGCCAAGACGCGGGGGGCAATGGCTACACCTTC. As protein: CASSQDAGGNGYTF.

The chain combines TRBV27 with TRBJ2-5, with TRBD1 as a possible D gene (6 bases). V was clipped by 8 bases and J by 3 bases, with 16 bases between them. The germline V gene encodes CDR1 MNHEY and CDR2 SMNVEV (reference sequence). This CDR3 region has 14 residues. CDR3 nucleotides: TGTGCCAGCGGGCGCCGGGACACAGAAGAGACCCAGTACTTC. This codes for CASGRRDTEETQYF.

The rearrangement uses TRBV5-6 and TRBJ1-1, with a weak D call TRBD1 (6 bases). Germline values: CDR1 SGHDT, CDR2 YYEEEE. The V and J ends lost 4 bases and 9 bases respectively, with 13 bases between them. There are 12 residues in the CDR3. In nucleotides, the CDR3 is TGTGCCAGCAGCCTTAGACAGGAGAAAGCTTTCTTT. It encodes CASSLRQEKAFF.

The chain joins TRBV21-1 to TRBJ2-1; TRBD2, the D gene given by the table, was not confirmed from the DNA. TRBV21-1 is a pseudogene locus. This CDR3 has 17 amino acids. CDR3 nucleotide sequence: TGTGCCAGCAGGATTAAAACGGGTTGGTCATCCTACAATGAGCAGTTCTTC. As protein: CASRIKTGWSSYNEQFF.

V usage is TRBV10-2 and J usage is TRBJ1-1; TRBD1 is a possible D gene (6 bases). Germline V gives CDR1 WSHSY, CDR2 SAAADI. Trimming shortened V by 8 bases and J by 4 bases, and 14 bases separated the two germline ends. The CDR3 is made up of 13 amino acids. This CDR3 reads CASGNQGFTEAFF. DNA of the CDR3: TGCGCCAGCGGGAATCAGGGGTTCACTGAAGCTTTCTTT.

This chain joins TRBV18 and TRBJ2-3; TRBD2 agrees at 7 bases. The CDR3 is 15 residues long. The V gene end was trimmed by 3 bases and the J gene end by 8 bases; junction bases not matched to a gene: 11. The germline V gene encodes CDR1 KGHSH and CDR2 LQKENI. The CDR3 bases are TGTGCCAGCTCACCGAAAACGGGAGGAGGCCCTACGCAGTATTTT. Protein product: CASSPKTGGGPTQYF.

V gene TRBV6-1 combines with J gene TRBJ1-1; D is undetermined. The CDR3 runs 13 residues. From germline, CDR1 is MNHNS and CDR2 SASEGT. Trimming left V 2 bases short and J 4 bases short, with 8 bases between. CDR3 sequence: CASSEWEGTEAFF. As DNA, the CDR3 is TGTGCCAGCAGTGAATGGGAGGGCACTGAAGCTTTCTTT.

The chain recombines TRBV7-2 with TRBJ1-2; TRBD1 agrees at 7 bases. V was pared by 3 bases and J by 8 bases, with 12 bases of the junction left unmatched. The CDR3 is made up of 15 amino acids. The germline V gene encodes CDR1 SGHTA and CDR2 FQGNSA. DNA of the CDR3: TGTGCCAGCAGCTTTATAAGAACAGGGGATGGGGGCTACACCTTC. Translation: CASSFIRTGDGGYTF.

This clone came up once. The chain couples TRBV18 to TRBJ2-7; TRBD2 agrees at 12 bases. Germline CDR1 KGHSH, CDR2 LQKENI. CDR3 length equals 17 residues. Unmatched junction bases numbered 10, after V lost 1 base and J lost 6 bases. CDR3 region: CASSPRDLAGGPGEQYF. DNA for the CDR3: TGTGCCAGCTCACCACGAGACCTAGCGGGAGGGCCGGGCGAGCAGTACTTC.

The V gene is TRBV12-1, the J gene TRBJ2-1; TRBD2, the table's D call, lacks a check against the DNA. TRBV12-1 is shown as a pseudogene. The CDR3 spans 12 residues. CDR3 in amino acids: CASSWDLTEQFF. The DNA of the CDR3 is TGTGCCAGCAGCTGGGACTTAACGGAGCAGTTCTTC.

V and J are TRBV5-1 and TRBJ2-1, with 10 bases matching TRBD1. V shed 3 bases, J shed 0 bases, and the junction held 3 bases outside the gene matches. Looked up from germline, CDR1 is SGHRS and CDR2 is YFSETQ. The CDR3 is 16 amino acids. CDR3 in DNA: TGCGCCAGCAGCTCGGGACAGGGGAGCTCCTACAATGAGCAGTTCTTC. It specifies CASSSGQGSSYNEQFF.

The rearrangement joins TRBV30 to TRBJ1-5, with TRBD1 identical over 7 bases. The junction had 1 base not matched to a gene; V was cut back by 3 bases and J by 2 bases. This CDR3 contains 13 residues. The germline CDR1 and CDR2 sequences are GTSNPN and SVGIG (reference sequence). This CDR3 is CAWRGTGNQPQHF. CDR3 coding DNA: TGTGCCTGGAGGGGGACAGGCAATCAGCCCCAGCATTTT.

The chain links TRBV25-1 to TRBJ2-1; weak D call: TRBD2 (5 bases). Trimming removed 8 bases at V and 3 bases at J, with 14 bases between. CDR3 size: 14 residues. The germline CDR1 and CDR2 sequences are MGHDK and SYGVNS. The CDR3 protein is CASGESVVYNEQFF. For the CDR3, the DNA is TGTGCCAGCGGGGAGTCAGTCGTCTACAATGAGCAGTTCTTC.

V usage is TRBV6-5 and J usage is TRBJ2-3; possible D gene TRBD1, 6 bases. Trimming cost V 6 bases and J 7 bases, with 14 bases left between them. The CDR3 is made up of 13 amino acids. CDR1 and CDR2 from the germline V gene are MNHEY and SVGAGI. CDR3 residues: CASRQGFLNTQYF. CDR3 DNA sequence: TGTGCCAGCAGACAGGGATTTCTAAATACGCAGTATTTT.

The V call is TRBV5-1, the J call TRBJ2-3; no reliable D call. Germline-derived CDR1 and CDR2 are SGHRS and YFSETQ. This CDR3 has 14 amino acids. The V end was cut by 4 bases, the J end by 2 bases, with 11 bases between. The DNA for the CDR3 is TGCGCCAGCAGCGCGGCGTTCCCCACAGATACGCAGTATTTT. Residues: CASSAAFPTDTQYF.